These T cell receptor beta chains were read from a single sample in a study of T cell repertoires in cytomegalovirus infection. These TCRs' antigens remain unknown. TCRdb ran MiXCR on the reads and lists one entry per CDR3 protein. This sample has about 920,000 distinct CDR3 sequences, with approximately 32% found just once. Source: cultured CD8+ T cells from PBMCs, taken from culture after CMV antigen stimulation. Receptor source: a human donor in good health (CMV status not recorded). Some clones in this sample may be carry-over from other donors' samples. Each CDR3 is given with its conserved first and last residue. Each record gives: clone size, D gene, J gene, V gene, CDR3 DNA, CDR3 protein. D genes are given only for firm matches. For some rows the clone size is stated as once, few or many, or as a class when expanded; others skip it.

>NA|NA|TRBJ2-1|TRBV7-6
TGTGCCAGCAGCCCTAGATTGGGGGTCTACAATGAGCAGTTCTTC
CASSPRLGVYNEQFF
>few|NA|TRBJ1-2|TRBV25-1
TGTGCCAGCAGTGAATATTCAACGGCTAGTAAGGGCTACACCTTC
CASSEYSTASKGYTF
>NA|NA|TRBJ2-1|TRBV4-1
TGCGCCAGCTGGGATTACAATGAGCAGTTCTTC
CASWDYNEQFF
>NA|NA|TRBJ1-1|TRBV20-1
TGCAGTGCCCCCGGACTCACTGAAGCTTTCTTT
CSAPGLTEAFF
>NA|NA|TRBJ1-3|TRBV7-6
TGTGCCAGCAGCTTAAAAGCCGGCTCTTATGGAAACACCATATATTTT
CASSLKAGSYGNTIYF
>NA|NA|TRBJ2-1|TRBV6-2/TRBV6-3
TGTGCCAGCAGTTACGGGACAATCGGGGGCCCCTACAATGAGCAGTTCTTC
CASSYGTIGGPYNEQFF
>NA|NA|TRBJ2-1|TRBV6-2/TRBV6-3
TGTGCCAGCAGTTACTCTACCCGGACGGATTTCAATGAGCAGTTCTTC
CASSYSTRTDFNEQFF
>NA|TRBD1|TRBJ1-1|TRBV6-5
TGTGCCAGCAGTTCTTTGACCGGGACAGGGGGCCTCGCTTTCTTT
CASSSLTGTGGLAFF
>NA|NA|TRBJ1-5|TRBV10-3
TGTGCCATCAGTGAGTGGAGCAGGGATAGCAATCAGCCCCAGCATTTT
CAISEWSRDSNQPQHF
>NA|TRBD2|TRBJ2-1|TRBV9
TGTGCCAGCAGCGTAAGTTTCGGGAGCGGGGGCAGCTCCTACAATGAGCAGTTCTTC
CASSVSFGSGGSSYNEQFF
>NA|TRBD1|TRBJ2-3|TRBV27
TGTGCCAGCAGTTGGGACAGGACAGATACGCAGTATTTT
CASSWDRTDTQYF
>NA|TRBD1|TRBJ1-2|TRBV7-9
TGTGCCAGCAGCCCTTTACAGGGGGCGGACTATGGCTACACCTTC
CASSPLQGADYGYTF
>NA|NA|TRBJ1-2|TRBV9
TGTGCCAGCAGCGTAGGTGACGGGGGCAACTATGGCTACACCTTC
CASSVGDGGNYGYTF
>NA|NA|TRBJ1-4|TRBV4-1
TGCGCCAGCAGCCAGGCATCGGAAAAACTGTTTTTT
CASSQASEKLFF
>few|TRBD1|TRBJ1-1|TRBV6-5
TGTGCCAGCAGTTTCAATTCCCCGACAGGGGAAGCTTTCTTT
CASSFNSPTGEAFF
>few|NA|TRBJ1-1|TRBV6-6
TGTGCCAGCAGTTACTCCTCAGGGGCCTACACTGAAGCTTTCTTT
CASSYSSGAYTEAFF